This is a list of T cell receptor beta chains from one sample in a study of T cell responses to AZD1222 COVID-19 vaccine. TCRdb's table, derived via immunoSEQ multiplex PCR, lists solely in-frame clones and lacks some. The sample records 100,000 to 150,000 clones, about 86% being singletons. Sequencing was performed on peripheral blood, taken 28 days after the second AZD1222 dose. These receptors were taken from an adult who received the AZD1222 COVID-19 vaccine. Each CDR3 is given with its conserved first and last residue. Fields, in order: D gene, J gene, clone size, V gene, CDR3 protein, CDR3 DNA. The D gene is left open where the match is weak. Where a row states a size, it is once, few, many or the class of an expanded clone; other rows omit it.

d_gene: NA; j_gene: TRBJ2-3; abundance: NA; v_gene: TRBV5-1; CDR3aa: CASSLSVVRDTQYF; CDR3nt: TGCGCCAGCAGCTTGTCGGTGGTCAGAGATACGCAGTATTTT
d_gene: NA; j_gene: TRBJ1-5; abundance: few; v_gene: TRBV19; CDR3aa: CASSFLHTERNQPQHF; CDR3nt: TGTGCCAGTAGTTTCCTCCACACTGAGCGCAATCAGCCCCAGCATTTT
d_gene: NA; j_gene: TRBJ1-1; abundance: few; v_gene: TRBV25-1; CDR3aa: CASSDTGVTEAFF; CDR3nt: TGTGCCAGCAGTGACACGGGGGTCACTGAAGCTTTCTTT
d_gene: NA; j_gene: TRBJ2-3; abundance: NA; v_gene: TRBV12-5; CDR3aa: CASGLVLGDFADTQYF; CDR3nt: TGTGCTAGTGGTTTGGTACTGGGGGATTTTGCAGATACGCAGTATTTT
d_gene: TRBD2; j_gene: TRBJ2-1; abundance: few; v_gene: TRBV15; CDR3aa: CATSRAGSGNYNEQFF; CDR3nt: TGTGCCACCAGCAGAGCTGGGAGCGGGAACTACAATGAGCAGTTCTTC
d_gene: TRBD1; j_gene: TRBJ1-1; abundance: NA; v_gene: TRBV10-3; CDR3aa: CATGQGTTEAFF; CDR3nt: TGTGCCACCGGACAGGGAACGACTGAAGCTTTCTTT
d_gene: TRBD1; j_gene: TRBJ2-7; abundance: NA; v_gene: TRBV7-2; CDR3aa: CASSTQFGTGREQYF; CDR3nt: TGTGCCAGCAGCACCCAGTTTGGGACAGGGAGGGAGCAGTACTTC
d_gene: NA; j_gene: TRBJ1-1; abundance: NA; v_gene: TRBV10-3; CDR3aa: CAISDSTREVDEAFF; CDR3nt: TGTGCCATCAGTGACTCCACCCGGGAAGTTGATGAAGCTTTCTTT
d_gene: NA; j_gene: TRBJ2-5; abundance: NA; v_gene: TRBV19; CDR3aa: CARTQGFGETQYF; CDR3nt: TGTGCCCGAACCCAGGGGTTTGGAGAGACCCAGTACTTC
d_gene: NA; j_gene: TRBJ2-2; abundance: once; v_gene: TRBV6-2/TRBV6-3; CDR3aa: CASSRTGELFF; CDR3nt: TGTGCCAGCAGCCGCACCGGGGAGCTGTTTTTT
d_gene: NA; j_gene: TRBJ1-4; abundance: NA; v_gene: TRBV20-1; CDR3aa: CSASSDATNEKLFF; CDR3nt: TGCAGTGCTAGTTCCGACGCAACTAATGAAAAACTGTTTTTT
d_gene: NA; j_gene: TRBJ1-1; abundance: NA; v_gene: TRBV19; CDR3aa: CASSLVFRGAGTEAFF; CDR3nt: TGTGCCAGTAGTCTAGTATTTCGGGGGGCCGGCACTGAAGCTTTCTTT
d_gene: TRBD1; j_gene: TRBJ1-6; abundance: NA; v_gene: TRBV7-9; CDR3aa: CASSSQGVSPLHF; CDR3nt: TGTGCCAGCAGTTCCCAGGGGGTTTCACCCCTCCACTTT
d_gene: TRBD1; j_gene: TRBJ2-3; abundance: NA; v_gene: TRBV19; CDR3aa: CASSIDRTGGLLTDTQYF; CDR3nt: TGTGCCAGTAGTATAGATAGGACAGGGGGGCTACTCACAGATACGCAGTATTTT
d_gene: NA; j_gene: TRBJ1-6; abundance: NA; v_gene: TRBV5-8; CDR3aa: CASSPRTEGSPLHF; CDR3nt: TGTGCCAGCAGCCCGAGGACAGAAGGGTCACCCCTCCACTTT
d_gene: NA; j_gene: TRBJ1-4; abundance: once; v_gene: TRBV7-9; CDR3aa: CASSPQGVSEKLFF; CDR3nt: TGTGCCAGCAGCCCCCAGGGAGTGAGTGAAAAACTGTTTTTT
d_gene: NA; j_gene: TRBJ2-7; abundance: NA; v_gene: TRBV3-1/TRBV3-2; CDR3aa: CASSQDLGTGRYEQYF; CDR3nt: TGTGCCAGCAGCCAAGATCTAGGGACCGGGCGCTACGAGCAGTACTTC
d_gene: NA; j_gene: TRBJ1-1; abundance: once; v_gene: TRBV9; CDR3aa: CASSAGAQDTEAFF; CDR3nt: TGTGCCAGCAGCGCGGGAGCTCAGGACACTGAAGCTTTCTTT
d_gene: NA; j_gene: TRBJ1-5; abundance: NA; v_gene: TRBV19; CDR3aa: CASSPIQGISNQPQHF; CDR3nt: TGTGCCAGTAGTCCGATACAGGGTATTAGCAATCAGCCCCAGCATTTT
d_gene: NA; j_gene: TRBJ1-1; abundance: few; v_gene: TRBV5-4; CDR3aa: CASSLGRDTEAFF; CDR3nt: TGTGCCAGCAGCTTAGGTCGGGACACTGAAGCTTTCTTT
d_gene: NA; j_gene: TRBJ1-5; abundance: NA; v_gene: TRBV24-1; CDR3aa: CATSDSSNQPQHF; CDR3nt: TGTGCCACCAGTGATTCTAGCAATCAGCCCCAGCATTTT
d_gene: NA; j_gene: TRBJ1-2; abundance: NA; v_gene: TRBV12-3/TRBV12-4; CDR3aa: CATRTTNYGYTF; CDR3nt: TGTGCCACCCGGACGACTAACTATGGCTACACCTTC
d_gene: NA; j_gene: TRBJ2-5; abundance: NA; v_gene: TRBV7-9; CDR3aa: CASSLVQAGETQYF; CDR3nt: TGTGCCAGCAGCCTTGTACAGGCGGGAGAGACCCAGTACTTC
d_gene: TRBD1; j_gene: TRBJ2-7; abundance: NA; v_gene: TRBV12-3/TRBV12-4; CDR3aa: CASSFGTAYEQYF; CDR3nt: TGTGCCAGCAGTTTTGGGACAGCCTACGAGCAGTACTTC
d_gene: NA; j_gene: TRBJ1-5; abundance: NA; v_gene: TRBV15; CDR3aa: CATSRAVRGSQPQHF; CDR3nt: TGTGCCACCAGCAGAGCGGTAAGGGGTAGTCAGCCCCAGCATTTT
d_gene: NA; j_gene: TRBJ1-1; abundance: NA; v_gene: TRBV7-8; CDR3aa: CASSLGRMNTEAFF; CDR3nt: TGTGCCAGCAGCTTAGGGCGAATGAACACTGAAGCTTTCTTT
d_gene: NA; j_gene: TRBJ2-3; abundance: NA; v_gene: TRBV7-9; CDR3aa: CASSLLRKITDTQYF; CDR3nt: TGTGCCAGCAGCTTACTCAGGAAAATAACAGATACGCAGTATTTT
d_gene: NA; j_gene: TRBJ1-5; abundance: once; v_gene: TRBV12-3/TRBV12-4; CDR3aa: CASSQGQPQHF; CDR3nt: TGTGCCAGCAGTCAGGGACAGCCCCAGCATTTT
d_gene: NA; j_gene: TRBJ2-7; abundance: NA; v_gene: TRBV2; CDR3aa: CASSEGLYEQYF; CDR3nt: TGTGCCAGCAGTGAGGGTCTATACGAGCAGTACTTC
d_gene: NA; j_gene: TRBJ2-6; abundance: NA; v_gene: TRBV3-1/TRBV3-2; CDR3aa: CASSQEEGATGANVLTF; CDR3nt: TGTGCCAGCAGCCAAGAAGAAGGGGCCACCGGGGCCAACGTCCTGACTTTC
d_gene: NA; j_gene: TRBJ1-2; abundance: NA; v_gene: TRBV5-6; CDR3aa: CASSPRGGLANYGYTF; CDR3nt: TGTGCCAGCAGCCCGAGGGGCGGCCTAGCTAACTATGGCTACACCTTC
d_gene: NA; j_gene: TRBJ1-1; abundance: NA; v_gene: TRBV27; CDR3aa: CASRTGLYTEAFF; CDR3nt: TGTGCCAGCAGAACAGGGCTTTACACTGAAGCTTTCTTT
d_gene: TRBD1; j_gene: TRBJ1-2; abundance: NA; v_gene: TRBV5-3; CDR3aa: CARSLEPGQGASSYGYTF; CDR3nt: TGTGCCAGAAGCCTAGAACCGGGACAGGGGGCTTCCAGCTATGGCTACACCTTC
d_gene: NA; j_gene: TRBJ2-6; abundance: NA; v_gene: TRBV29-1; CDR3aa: CSVEAYTGTTSGANVLTF; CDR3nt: TGCAGCGTTGAAGCATACACCGGGACAACCTCTGGGGCCAACGTCCTGACTTTC
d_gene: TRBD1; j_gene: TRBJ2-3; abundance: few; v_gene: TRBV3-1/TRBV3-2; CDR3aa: CASSQRTGTRTDTQYF; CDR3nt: TGTGCCAGCAGCCAACGGACAGGAACCCGCACAGATACGCAGTATTTT
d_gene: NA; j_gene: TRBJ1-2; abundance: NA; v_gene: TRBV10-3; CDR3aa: CATGTNYGYTF; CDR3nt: TGTGCCACCGGGACAAATTATGGCTACACCTTC
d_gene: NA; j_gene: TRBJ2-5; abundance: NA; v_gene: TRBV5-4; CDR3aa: CASSLGGGLQETQYF; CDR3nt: TGTGCCAGCAGCTTGGGAGGGGGGCTCCAAGAGACCCAGTACTTC
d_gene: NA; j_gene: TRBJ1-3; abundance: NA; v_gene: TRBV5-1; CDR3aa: CASSFEWDPTGGTIYF; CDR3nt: TGCGCCAGCAGCTTTGAGTGGGACCCGACGGGAGGCACCATATATTTT
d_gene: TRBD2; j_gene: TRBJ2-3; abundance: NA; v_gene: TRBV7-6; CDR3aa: CASSRWGTSGGRTDTQYF; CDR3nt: TGTGCCAGCAGCCGTTGGGGGACTAGCGGGGGTCGCACAGATACGCAGTATTTT
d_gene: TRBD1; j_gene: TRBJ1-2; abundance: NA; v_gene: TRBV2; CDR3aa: CASRLGQGAWGYTF; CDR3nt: TGTGCCAGCAGACTTGGACAGGGGGCTTGGGGCTACACCTTC
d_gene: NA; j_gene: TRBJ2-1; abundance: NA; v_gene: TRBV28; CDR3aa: CASGRTGDNEQFF; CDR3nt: TGTGCCAGTGGACGGACCGGTGATAATGAGCAGTTCTTC
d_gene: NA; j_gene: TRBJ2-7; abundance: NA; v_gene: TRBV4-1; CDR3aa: CASSQRLIYEQYF; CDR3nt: TGCGCCAGCAGCCAAAGACTCATCTACGAGCAGTACTTC
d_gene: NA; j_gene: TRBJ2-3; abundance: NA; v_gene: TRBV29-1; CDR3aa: CSGDTSTDTQYF; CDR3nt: TGCAGCGGTGACACTAGCACAGATACGCAGTATTTT
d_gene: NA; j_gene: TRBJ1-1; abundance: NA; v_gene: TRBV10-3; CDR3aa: CAISAVEGSYGEAFF; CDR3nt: TGTGCCATCAGTGCTGTAGAGGGGTCCTACGGGGAAGCTTTCTTT
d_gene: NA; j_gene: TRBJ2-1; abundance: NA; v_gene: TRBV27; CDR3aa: CASSLFDEQFF; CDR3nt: TGTGCCAGCAGTTTATTCGATGAGCAGTTCTTC
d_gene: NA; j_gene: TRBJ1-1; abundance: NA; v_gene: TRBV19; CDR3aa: CASSIVGGKAFF; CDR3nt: TGTGCCAGTAGTATAGTCGGGGGTAAAGCTTTCTTT
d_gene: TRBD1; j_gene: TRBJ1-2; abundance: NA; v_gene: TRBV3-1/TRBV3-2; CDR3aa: CASSPRMGQGYGYTF; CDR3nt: TGTGCCAGCAGCCCAAGGATGGGACAGGGATATGGCTACACCTTC
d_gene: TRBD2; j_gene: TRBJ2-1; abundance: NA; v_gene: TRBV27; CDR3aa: CASSRTSGRVGYNEQFF; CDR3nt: TGTGCCAGCAGTCGGACTAGCGGGAGGGTTGGATACAATGAGCAGTTCTTC
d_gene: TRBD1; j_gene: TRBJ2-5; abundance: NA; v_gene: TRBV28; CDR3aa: CAGGTGGVRETQYF; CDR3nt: TGTGCCGGCGGGACAGGGGGGGTGCGGGAGACCCAGTACTTC
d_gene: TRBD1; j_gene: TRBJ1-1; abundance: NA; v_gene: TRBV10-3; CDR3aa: CAISDPGGGGTEAFF; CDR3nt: TGTGCCATCAGTGACCCAGGGGGCGGCGGCACTGAAGCTTTCTTT
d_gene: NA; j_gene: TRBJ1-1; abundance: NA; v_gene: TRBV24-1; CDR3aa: CATSEDGTEAFF; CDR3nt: TGTGCCACCAGTGAAGACGGTACTGAAGCTTTCTTT
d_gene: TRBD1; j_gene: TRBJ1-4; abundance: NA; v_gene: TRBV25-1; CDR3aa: CASSDWTGGNEKLFF; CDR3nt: TGTGCCAGCAGTGATTGGACAGGGGGTAATGAAAAACTGTTTTTT
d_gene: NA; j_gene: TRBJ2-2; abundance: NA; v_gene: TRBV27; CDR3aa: CASSLSQGNTGELFF; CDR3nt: TGTGCCAGCAGTTTATCACAGGGGAACACCGGGGAGCTGTTTTTT
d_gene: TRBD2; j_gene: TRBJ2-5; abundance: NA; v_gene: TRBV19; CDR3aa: CASSLASGGAVGETQYF; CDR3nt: TGTGCCAGTAGTTTGGCTAGCGGGGGGGCCGTTGGAGAGACCCAGTACTTC
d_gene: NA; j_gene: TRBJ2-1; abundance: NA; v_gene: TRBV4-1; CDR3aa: CASRYGREQFF; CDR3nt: TGCGCCAGCAGGTACGGACGGGAGCAGTTCTTC